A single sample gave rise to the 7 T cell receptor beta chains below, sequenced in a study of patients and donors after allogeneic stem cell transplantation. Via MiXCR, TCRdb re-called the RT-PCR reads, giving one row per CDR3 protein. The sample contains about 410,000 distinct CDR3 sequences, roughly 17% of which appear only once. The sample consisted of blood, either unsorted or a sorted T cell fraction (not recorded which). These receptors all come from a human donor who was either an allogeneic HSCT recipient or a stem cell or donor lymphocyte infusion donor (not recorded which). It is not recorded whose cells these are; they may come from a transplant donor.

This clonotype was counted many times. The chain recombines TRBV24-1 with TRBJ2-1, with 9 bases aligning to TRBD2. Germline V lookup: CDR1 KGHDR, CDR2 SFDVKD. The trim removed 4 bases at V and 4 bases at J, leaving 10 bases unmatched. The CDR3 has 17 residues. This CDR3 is CATSEPTVAGEYNEQFF. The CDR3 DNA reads TGTGCCACCAGTGAGCCAACTGTAGCGGGGGAGTACAATGAGCAGTTCTTC.

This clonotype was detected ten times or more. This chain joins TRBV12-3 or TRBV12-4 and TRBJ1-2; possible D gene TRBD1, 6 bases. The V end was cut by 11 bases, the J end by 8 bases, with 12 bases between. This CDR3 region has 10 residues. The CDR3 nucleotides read TGTGCCGTGTCAGGGGACGGCTACACCTTC. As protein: CAVSGDGYTF.

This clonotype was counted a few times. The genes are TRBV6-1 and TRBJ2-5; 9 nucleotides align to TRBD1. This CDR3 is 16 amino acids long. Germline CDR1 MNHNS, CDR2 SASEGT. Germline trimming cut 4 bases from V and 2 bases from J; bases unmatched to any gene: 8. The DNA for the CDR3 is TGTGCCAGCAGTGCTTTTGGGACAGGGACTCAAGAGACCCAGTACTTC. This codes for CASSAFGTGTQETQYF.

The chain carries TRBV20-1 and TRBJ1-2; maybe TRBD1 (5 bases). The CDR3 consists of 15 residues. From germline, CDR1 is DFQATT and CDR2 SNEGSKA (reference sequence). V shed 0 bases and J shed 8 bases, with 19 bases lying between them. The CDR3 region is CSAREPGRSVGGYTF. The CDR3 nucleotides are TGCAGTGCTAGAGAACCGGGACGGTCCGTGGGCGGCTACACCTTC.

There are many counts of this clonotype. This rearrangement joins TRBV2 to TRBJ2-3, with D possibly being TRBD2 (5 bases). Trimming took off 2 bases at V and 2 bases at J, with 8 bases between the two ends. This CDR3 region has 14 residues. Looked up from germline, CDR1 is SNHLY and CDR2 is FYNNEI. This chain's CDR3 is CASSERRITDTQYF. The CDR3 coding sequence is TGTGCCAGCAGTGAACGGAGGATCACAGATACGCAGTATTTT.

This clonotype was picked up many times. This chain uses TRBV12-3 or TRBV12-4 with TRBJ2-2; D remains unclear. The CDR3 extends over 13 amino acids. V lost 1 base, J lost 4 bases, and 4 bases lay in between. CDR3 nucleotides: TGTGCCAGCAGTTTAGAGCTCACCGGGGAGCTGTTTTTT. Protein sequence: CASSLELTGELFF.

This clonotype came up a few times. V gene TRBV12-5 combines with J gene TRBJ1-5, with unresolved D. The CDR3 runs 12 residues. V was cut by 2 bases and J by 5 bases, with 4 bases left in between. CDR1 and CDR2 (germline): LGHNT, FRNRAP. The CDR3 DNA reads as TGTGCTAGTGGTTTGTTCGATCAGCCCCAGCATTTT. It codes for CASGLFDQPQHF.